This T cell receptor beta chain is drawn from a study of blood T cell repertoires in COVID-19. Turning to the study itself: The United States, Italy and Spain were the sources of the acute and convalescent COVID-19 samples. T cells, B-cell-depleted T cells, or PBMCs supplied cDNA or gDNA.

Generated by immunoSEQ multiplex PCR, the TCRdb table keeps only in-frame clones and is missing some. The sample holds some 85,000 clones, roughly 78% seen once. The CDR3 extends over 15 amino acids. CDR1 and CDR2 from the germline V gene are MNHEY and SVGAGI. V gave up 1 base and J gave up 8 bases; unmatched junction bases: 5. This receptor was taken from a woman of 80 years or more with acute or convalescent COVID-19. The rearrangement joins TRBV6-5 to TRBJ1-4; 9 bases match TRBD1. Sequencing was performed on peripheral blood. DNA of the CDR3: TGTGCCAGCAGTTACTTCCTCACAGGGGGCGAAAAACTGTTTTTT. It translates to CASSYFLTGGEKLFF.